Listed below are T cell receptor beta chains from one sample, sequenced in a study of cytomegalovirus exposure and HLA in healthy donors. TCRdb keeps only in-frame clones here, not all; method: immunoSEQ multiplex PCR. The sample has around 80,000 clones, 9.5% to 13% seen once. Sequences were obtained from PBMCs. These receptors came from a man in his 60s in good health and CMV-seropositive. CDR3s include the opening cysteine and the closing phenylalanine or tryptophan. A D gene is named only where the DNA matches it firmly. Size tells how often a clone was seen (once, few, many) or the class of an expanded clone, and some rows leave it out.

d_gene	v_gene	j_gene	abundance	CDR3nt	CDR3aa
TRBD2	TRBV11-2	TRBJ2-7	few	TGTGCCAGCAGCCAGGAGCTAGCGGGAGCTTACGAGCAGTACTTC	CASSQELAGAYEQYF
TRBD1	TRBV5-3	TRBJ2-5	few	TGTGCCAGCAGCTTGGTTGCACAGGGGCAAGAGACCCAGTACTTC	CASSLVAQGQETQYF
NA	TRBV7-9	TRBJ1-1	NA	TGTGCCAGCAGCTCCGGGGCCGCGGGGACTGAAGCTTTCTTT	CASSSGAAGTEAFF
NA	TRBV7-9	TRBJ1-4	few	TGTGCCAGCAGCTTAGCGGGGGGACCAAATGAAAAACTGTTTTTT	CASSLAGGPNEKLFF
TRBD1	TRBV7-3	TRBJ2-3	NA	TGTGCCAGCAGCTTAAAAGGGGGACAGGGCCCAGATACGCAGTATTTT	CASSLKGGQGPDTQYF
NA	TRBV19	TRBJ1-3	NA	TGTGCCAGTAGTTCCTCCGAAGGAGGGGAAACTTGGGACACCATATATTTT	CASSSSEGGETWDTIYF
NA	TRBV5-4	TRBJ2-3	NA	TGTGCCAGCAGCTTTAGTTCCGGGACAGATACGCAGTATTTT	CASSFSSGTDTQYF
TRBD1	TRBV5-1	TRBJ2-7	few	TGCGCCAGCAGCTTCATCCACCAGGGGGCGAGCGAGCAGTACTTC	CASSFIHQGASEQYF
TRBD1	TRBV19	TRBJ2-1	NA	TGTGCCAGTAGTACGGGACAGGCCTACAATGAGCAGTTCTTC	CASSTGQAYNEQFF
TRBD1	TRBV15	TRBJ1-5	NA	TGTGCCACCAGCCCCCACTCCCCTGGGACAGGGGGAGGCAATCAGCCCCAGCATTTT	CATSPHSPGTGGGNQPQHF
NA	TRBV5-1	TRBJ1-5	few	TGCGCCAGCAGCCCCTATTCCGGTCAGCCCCAGCATTTT	CASSPYSGQPQHF
NA	TRBV15	TRBJ2-3	few	TGTGCCACCAGCAGAGATCCCGGGGGCACAGATACGCAGTATTTT	CATSRDPGGTDTQYF
TRBD1	TRBV5-1	TRBJ1-1	few	TGCGCCAGCAGCTTGGGGGACAGGGGAGGGGGTTATGCTTTCTTT	CASSLGDRGGGYAFF